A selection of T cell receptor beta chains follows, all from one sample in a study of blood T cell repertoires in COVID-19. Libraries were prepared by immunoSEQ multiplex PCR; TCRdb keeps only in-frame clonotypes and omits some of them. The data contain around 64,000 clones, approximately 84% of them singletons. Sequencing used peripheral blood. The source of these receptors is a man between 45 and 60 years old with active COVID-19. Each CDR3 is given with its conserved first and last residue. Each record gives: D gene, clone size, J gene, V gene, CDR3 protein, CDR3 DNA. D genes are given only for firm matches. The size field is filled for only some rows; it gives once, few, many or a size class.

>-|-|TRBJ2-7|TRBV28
CASSSRYEQYF
TGTGCCAGCAGTTCCCGGTACGAGCAGTACTTC
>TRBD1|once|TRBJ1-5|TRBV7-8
CASSHSGTGGNQPQHF
TGTGCCAGCAGTCACTCCGGGACAGGGGGCAATCAGCCCCAGCATTTT
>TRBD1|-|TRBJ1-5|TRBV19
CASKMGRDRNQPQHF
TGTGCCAGTAAGATGGGTCGGGACAGAAATCAGCCCCAGCATTTT
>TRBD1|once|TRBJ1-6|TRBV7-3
CASSLGGDSSPLHF
TGTGCCAGCAGCTTAGGAGGGGACAGTTCACCCCTCCACTTT
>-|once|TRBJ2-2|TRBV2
CASSEIQSNTGELFF
TGTGCCAGCAGTGAAATCCAATCAAACACCGGGGAGCTGTTTTTT
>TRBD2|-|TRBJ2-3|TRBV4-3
CASSSRLAGTTDTQYF
TGCGCCAGCAGCTCAAGACTAGCGGGGACCACAGATACGCAGTATTTT
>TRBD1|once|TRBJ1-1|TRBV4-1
CASSLRTGQIEAFF
TGCGCCAGCAGCCTGAGGACAGGACAAATCGAAGCTTTCTTT
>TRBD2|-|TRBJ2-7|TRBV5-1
CASSTESGSSYEQYF
TGCGCCAGCAGTACCGAAAGCGGGAGTTCCTACGAGCAGTACTTC
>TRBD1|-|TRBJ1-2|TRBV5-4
CASGSYRGRNDGYTF
TGTGCCAGCGGATCATACAGGGGGCGCAATGATGGCTACACCTTC
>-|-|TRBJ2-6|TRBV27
CASSVRKRVTGANVLTF
TGTGCCAGCAGTGTGCGTAAGCGGGTTACTGGGGCCAACGTCCTGACTTTC
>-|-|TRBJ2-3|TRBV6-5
CASSFGGPTDTQYF
TGTGCCAGCAGCTTCGGGGGGCCCACAGATACGCAGTATTTT
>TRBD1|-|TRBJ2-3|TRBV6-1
CASSESGDSFSPYTDTQYF
TGTGCCAGCAGTGAATCAGGGGACAGCTTCTCCCCCTACACAGATACGCAGTATTTT
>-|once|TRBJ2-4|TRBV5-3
CARSPVDSARENIQYF
TGTGCCAGAAGCCCGGTAGACAGCGCTCGGGAAAACATTCAGTACTTC
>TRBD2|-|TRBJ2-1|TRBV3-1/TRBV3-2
CASSQFSGTAKFSYNEQFF
TGTGCCAGCAGCCAGTTCAGCGGGACCGCAAAATTCTCCTACAATGAGCAGTTCTTC
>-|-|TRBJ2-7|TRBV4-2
CASSQEFAGASYEQYF
TGTGCCAGCAGCCAAGAATTCGCGGGGGCCTCCTACGAGCAGTACTTC
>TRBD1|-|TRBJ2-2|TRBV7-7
CASSPRTGFGELFF
TGTGCTAGCAGCCCCCGGACAGGGTTCGGGGAGCTGTTTTTT
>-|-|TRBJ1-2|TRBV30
CAWSVLRAYGYTF
TGTGCCTGGAGTGTACTCAGGGCCTATGGCTACACCTTC
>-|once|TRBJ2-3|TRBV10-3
CAISESPALTGYTQYF
TGTGCCATCAGTGAGTCACCTGCACTGACAGGATATACGCAGTATTTT
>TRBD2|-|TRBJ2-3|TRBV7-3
CASSLFGGRAPDTQYF
TGTGCCAGCAGCTTATTTGGCGGGAGGGCCCCAGATACGCAGTATTTT
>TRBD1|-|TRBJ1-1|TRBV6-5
CASRDRVDTEAFF
TGTGCCAGCAGGGACAGGGTTGACACTGAAGCTTTCTTT